The clone carrying this T cell receptor beta chain has just a few counts. Its antigen remains unidentified. These data belong to a study of cytomegalovirus exposure and HLA in healthy donors. Notes on the study in general: High specificity and sensitivity for cytomegalovirus status were reported for the classifier.

The PCR contained 60 Vbeta and 13 Jbeta primers. Libraries were prepared by immunoSEQ multiplex PCR; TCRdb keeps only in-frame clonotypes and omits some of them. The sample yields roughly 45,000 clones, roughly half seen once. The CDR3 is 16 residues long. V was pared by 5 bases and J by 9 bases, with 13 bases of the junction left unmatched. Germline V gene lookup returns CDR1 SQVTM and CDR2 ANQGSEA. Sequenced: PBMCs. The J gene is TRBJ2-1, the V gene TRBV29-1; 13 nucleotides align to TRBD2. This sequence originates from a man in his sixties in good health and CMV-seronegative. CDR3 DNA sequence: TGCAGCGTTTACGGGACTAGAAGACTAGCGGGAGGTGAGCAGTTCTTC. Its translation is CSVYGTRRLAGGEQFF.